The entry below gives a single T cell receptor (beta chain) sequence along with its context. What it binds is not known. Germline values: CDR1 MDHEN, CDR2 SYDVKM. CDR3 length: 15 residues. The V segment lost 2 bases and the J segment 8 bases; nucleotides outside the gene matches: 4. This entry belongs to a study of shared clonotypes between healthy human individuals. Study-level findings and limits: Tissues were not sampled, only blood, and their repertoires likely differ.

Positive CCR7 selection of CD45RO-negative cells yielded the naive CD8 cells, and terminally differentiated effector memory CD45RA+ cells were excluded. An assay was performed, and its level was deep. Sorted-subset replicate PCRs used 200 ng DNA, tens of thousands of T cell genomes. Profiling relied on immunoSEQ multiplex PCR, and the TCRdb table lists in-frame clones only, not all of them. The sample shows over 2 million clones, roughly 95% of them seen only once. The rearrangement joins TRBV28 to TRBJ2-1, with 12 bases aligning to TRBD2. Sequencing was done on a sample of naive CD8+ T cells sorted from blood. This sequence was found in a man aged 18 to 30 in good health. CDR3 sequence (DNA): TGTGCCAGCAGTTTAATACTAGCGGGGGGCGATGAGCAGTTCTTC. Translating gives CASSLILAGGDEQFF.